This T cell receptor (beta chain) emerged from a study of T cell responses to AZD1222 COVID-19 vaccine. Notes on this clone: The antigen is undetermined.

Trimming left V 5 bases short and J 7 bases short, with 11 bases between. There are 13 residues in the CDR3. CDR1 is LNHDA and CDR2 is SQIVND in the germline V gene (reference sequence). Clones were sequenced by immunoSEQ multiplex PCR, and TCRdb holds only the in-frame ones, with some missing. There are some 150,000 clones in the sample; 75% to 90% occur only once, and roughly 4.3% lies in the top ten. Overall study findings and caveats: Clonal diversity was possibly underestimated; the donors were predominantly white British and more often female. Seropositive AZD1222 recipients at baseline numbered only five or six.

This chain links TRBV19 with TRBJ2-2; perhaps TRBD2 as D (5 bases). The clonotype was recovered from an adult in good health. The sample consisted of peripheral blood, taken on day 0 of MenACWY control vaccination. The CDR3 here is CASSLRAGGELFF. CDR3 nucleotide sequence: TGTGCCAGTAGTCTACGCGCGGGCGGGGAGCTGTTTTTT.